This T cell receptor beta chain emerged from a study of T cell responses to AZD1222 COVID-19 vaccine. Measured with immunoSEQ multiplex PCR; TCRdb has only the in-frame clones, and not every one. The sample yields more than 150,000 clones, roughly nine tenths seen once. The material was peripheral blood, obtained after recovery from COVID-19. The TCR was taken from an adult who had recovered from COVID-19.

CDR3 nucleotides: TGTGCCATCAGTGAGCAAGTGGACACTGAAGCTTTCTTT. Amino acids: CAISEQVDTEAFF. This chain connects TRBV10-3 to TRBJ1-1, with D unclear. This CDR3 has 13 amino acids. The V end lost 2 bases, the J end lost 3 bases, and 7 bases lay between the germline ends. Looked up from germline, CDR1 is ENHRY and CDR2 is SYGVKD.